These 21 T cell receptor beta chains were sequenced from one sample in a study of OX40 agonist ivuxolimab in advanced cancers. Only in-frame clones appear in the TCRdb table, and some are missing; sequencing was by immunoSEQ multiplex PCR. The sample has approximately 86,000 clones, approximately 90% seen once; the top ten hold 0.33%. Sequencing was performed on CD4+ or CD8+ T cells sorted from blood, taken in a trial of the OX40 agonist ivuxolimab. The receptors come from an adult with an advanced solid tumor such as melanoma, head and neck, liver or kidney cancer.

In this sample, this clone turned up once. The chain couples TRBV6-1 to TRBJ2-1; no reliable D call. V was shortened by 6 bases and J by 4 bases, with 4 bases between the two germline ends. Germline V gene sequence: CDR1 MNHNS, CDR2 SASEGT. CDR3 length: 11 residues. The CDR3 DNA reads as TGTGCCAGCAGCCCATACAATGAGCAGTTCTTC. This translates into CASSPYNEQFF.

This chain links TRBV21-1 with TRBJ2-2. TRBV21-1 counts as a pseudogene. The CDR3 has 15 amino acids. The CDR3 DNA reads as TGTGCCATATGGATAGGGCTTTCGAACACCGGGGAGCTGTTTTTT. As protein: CAIWIGLSNTGELFF.

This clone was observed a single time. The chain employs TRBV5-4 and TRBJ2-2; D might be TRBD1 (6 bases). With 4 bases removed from V and 1 base from J, the gap between germline ends came to 8 bases. In germline, CDR1 is SGHNT, CDR2 YYREEE (reference sequence). The CDR3 consists of 14 residues. The CDR3 bases are TGTGCCAGCAGCAGGGGACAGAACACCGGGGAGCTGTTTTTT. Protein product: CASSRGQNTGELFF.

The chain employs TRBV5-6 and TRBJ2-5, with a possible D match to TRBD1 (6 bases). The CDR3 runs to 14 residues. With 4 bases removed from V and 3 bases from J, the gap between germline ends came to 13 bases. The germline gives CDR1 SGHDT, CDR2 YYEEEE. CDR3 nucleotide sequence: TGTGCCAGCAGCCAAGGGACAATGAAAGAGACCCAGTACTTC. It is translated as CASSQGTMKETQYF.

This chain joins TRBV4-2 and TRBJ2-7; 7 bases are a match to TRBD1. The length of the CDR3 is 14 residues. With 1 base clipped from V and 2 bases from J, the junction kept 2 bases outside the gene matches. Germline V lookup: CDR1 LGHNA, CDR2 YNFKEQ. Here the CDR3 DNA reads TGTGCCAGCAGCCAAGGGACAGGAACCTACGAGCAGTACTTC. Residues: CASSQGTGTYEQYF.

The chain recombines TRBV15 with TRBJ2-2, with TRBD1 matching 9 bases. V gave up 2 bases and J gave up 6 bases; unmatched junction bases: 13. Germline CDR1 and CDR2: LNHNV and YYDKDF (reference sequence). This CDR3 is 18 amino acids long. CDR3 sequence reads: CATSRSRLGQGRAGELFF. The CDR3, as DNA: TGTGCCACCAGCAGATCCCGTCTCGGACAGGGGAGGGCCGGGGAGCTGTTTTTT.

The V and J genes are TRBV6-1 and TRBJ1-5; D call uncertain. Germline V gene lookup returns CDR1 MNHNS and CDR2 SASEGT. V was cut by 1 base and J by 3 bases, with 10 bases left in between. This CDR3 comprises 15 residues. The CDR3 spells CASSEEGWDNQPQHF. The CDR3 nucleotides are TGTGCCAGCAGTGAAGAGGGTTGGGACAATCAGCCCCAGCATTTT.

This chain connects TRBV6-5 to TRBJ2-7, with 8 bases lining up with TRBD1. CDR3 length equals 13 residues. V trimming: 2 bases; J trimming: 6 bases; junction bases outside the gene matches: 3. Germline-derived CDR1 and CDR2 are MNHEY and SVGAGI. This CDR3 is CASSYGTGAEQYF. The CDR3 DNA reads TGTGCCAGCAGTTACGGGACAGGAGCCGAGCAGTACTTC.

The chain couples TRBV6-6 to TRBJ2-7, with TRBD1 matching 9 bases. The germline V gene has CDR1 MNHNY and CDR2 SVGAGI (reference sequence). J was trimmed by 1 base and V by 6 bases; bases with no gene match: 7. This CDR3 contains 15 residues. This chain's CDR3 is CASSGLGTGSYEQYF. CDR3 sequence (DNA): TGTGCCAGCAGCGGCCTCGGGACAGGGTCCTACGAGCAGTACTTC.

The chain recombines TRBV28 with TRBJ2-7; 8 nucleotides match TRBD1. In germline, CDR1 is MDHEN, CDR2 SYDVKM. The junction had 1 base not matched to a gene; V was cut back by 5 bases and J by 1 base. The length of the CDR3 is 13 residues. CDR3 amino acids: CASSRQGSYEQYF. CDR3 DNA: TGTGCCAGCAGTCGACAGGGGTCCTACGAGCAGTACTTC.

The rearrangement joins TRBV7-9 to TRBJ2-2; TRBD2 matches 7 bases. V lost 0 bases, J lost 5 bases, and 12 bases stayed unmatched. CDR3 length: 18 amino acids. Germline V lookup: CDR1 SEHNR, CDR2 FQNEAQ (reference sequence). CDR3 sequence: CASSLALSLREKTGELFF. The CDR3 nucleotides are TGTGCCAGCAGCTTAGCGCTTAGTTTGCGGGAGAAGACCGGGGAGCTGTTTTTT.

V and J are TRBV18 and TRBJ2-3; D may be TRBD2 (6 bases). V was clipped by 4 bases and J by 0 bases, with 14 bases between them. Per germline, CDR1 KGHSH and CDR2 LQKENI. The CDR3 is 16 amino acids. This chain's CDR3 is CASSLGPGTSTDTQYF. CDR3 coding DNA: TGTGCCAGCTCACTAGGACCCGGGACTAGCACAGATACGCAGTATTTT.

This clone occurred once. The chain couples TRBV4-2 to TRBJ2-1, with 8 bases matching TRBD2. Looked up from germline, CDR1 is LGHNA and CDR2 is YNFKEQ. The CDR3 is 15 residues long. The trim removed 4 bases at V and 10 bases at J, leaving 12 bases unmatched. CDR3 bases: TGTGCCAGCAGCCCGGGGGTAGCGGGATGGGGAGAGCAGTTCTTC. Translated, it gives CASSPGVAGWGEQFF.

This clone was observed once. V is TRBV18 and J is TRBJ1-4; 7 nucleotides align to TRBD1. The CDR3 contains 16 residues. The germline CDR1 and CDR2 sequences are KGHSH and LQKENI. V was clipped by 1 base and J by 7 bases; unmatched bases: 9. CDR3 amino acids: CASSPRQGGSGEKLFF. The CDR3 region has the DNA TGTGCCAGCTCACCACGTCAAGGGGGCTCCGGTGAAAAACTGTTTTTT.

V usage is TRBV18 and J usage is TRBJ2-1; 7 nucleotides agree with TRBD2. From germline, CDR1 is KGHSH and CDR2 LQKENI. This CDR3 has 17 residues. J gave up 2 bases and V 1 base, and 8 bases lay outside the gene matches. CDR3 in amino acids: CASSPLVASGTYNEQFF. Here the CDR3 DNA reads TGTGCCAGCTCACCACTGGTCGCTAGCGGAACCTACAATGAGCAGTTCTTC. Full variable domain (outside the CDR3, taken from reference TRBV18 and TRBJ2-1): NAGVMQNPRHLVRRRGQEARLRCSPMKGHSHVYWYRQLPEEGLKFMVYLQKENIIDESGMPKERFSAEFPKEGPSILRIQQVVRGDSAAYFCASSPLVASGTYNEQFFGPGTRLTVL.

The rearrangement joins TRBV2 to TRBJ1-1; D uncertain. Germline CDR1 SNHLY, CDR2 FYNNEI. Trimming took 6 bases from V and 7 from J, leaving 18 bases between them. CDR3 size: 14 residues. The CDR3 loop reads CASSPPRGVVEAFF. CDR3 DNA sequence: TGTGCCAGCAGCCCCCCGCGTGGGGTGGTTGAAGCTTTCTTT.

The chain has TRBV9 and TRBJ2-1; 12 nucleotides agree with TRBD2. The CDR3 sequence is 16 residues long. Germline loops: CDR1 SGDLS, CDR2 YYNGEE. The V segment lost 0 bases and the J segment 5 bases; nucleotides outside the gene matches: 3. Here the CDR3 reads CASSVGLAGVNNEQFF. CDR3 DNA: TGTGCCAGCAGCGTAGGACTAGCGGGAGTAAACAATGAGCAGTTCTTC.

The chain combines TRBV4-3 with TRBJ1-1; D gene ambiguous. CDR1 and CDR2 (germline): LGHNA, YSLEER. With 2 bases removed from V and 1 base from J, the gap between germline ends came to 5 bases. This CDR3 has 13 amino acids. CDR3 protein: CASSQLGNTEAFF. The CDR3 DNA sequence: TGCGCCAGCAGCCAATTGGGGAACACTGAAGCTTTCTTT.

This chain links TRBV19 with TRBJ2-3; D might be TRBD1 (6 bases). Germline V gives CDR1 LNHDA, CDR2 SQIVND (reference sequence). The CDR3 runs to 15 residues. The V end was cut by 5 bases, the J end by 3 bases, with 15 bases between. CDR3 nucleotides: TGTGCCAGTAGTCGACAGGAAATAGCGACAGATACGCAGTATTTT. It encodes CASSRQEIATDTQYF.

This clone was counted once. The J gene is TRBJ2-2, the V gene TRBV14; D gene ambiguous. This CDR3 contains 12 residues. The germline V gene has CDR1 SGHDN and CDR2 FVKESK. Trimming left V 4 bases short and J 2 bases short, with 2 bases between. The CDR3 region has the DNA TGTGCCAGCAGCCGAAACACCGGGGAGCTGTTTTTT. Translated: CASSRNTGELFF.

The sample holds one count of this clone. The V gene is TRBV28, the J gene TRBJ2-7, with TRBD1 matching 7 bases. This CDR3 has 11 residues. Germline CDR1 reads MDHEN; CDR2 reads SYDVKM. V was clipped by 11 bases and J by 4 bases; unmatched bases: 5. CDR3 DNA: TGTGCCGCAAGGGGACAGTACGAGCAGTACTTC. It codes for CAARGQYEQYF.